This T cell receptor beta chain is from a study of CD8 T cells in ankylosing spondylitis. In TCRdb, the 5' RACE reads were re-called with MiXCR into one record per CDR3 protein. The data hold fewer than 400,000 distinct CDR3 sequences, with 8% observed a single time. Study outcomes and limitations: Seven to nine highly homologous variants made up a TCR beta motif, and this motif appeared characteristic of ankylosing spondylitis blood.

This clonotype was seen at least ten times. Its antigen is still unknown. The CDR3 loop spans 14 amino acids. V dropped 3 bases and J dropped 4 bases, with 12 bases sitting between them. V gene TRBV12-3 or TRBV12-4 combines with J gene TRBJ2-5; no clear D gene. Sequenced material: blood, either unsorted or a sorted T cell fraction (not recorded which). The TCR originated in a male donor with ankylosing spondylitis. CDR3 residues: CASSLIAPPETQYF. DNA of the CDR3: TGTGCCAGCAGTTTGATCGCACCCCCAGAGACCCAGTACTTC.